This T cell receptor (beta chain) is drawn from a study of CD8+ T cells in alopecia areata. Those with alopecia areata gave lesional scalp punch biopsies and peripheral blood. Extracted RNA was reverse transcribed, and the resulting cDNA served as sequencing template. Sequencing used immunoSEQ multiplex PCR; TCRdb keeps in-frame clones, though not all of them. The table shows around 160,000 clones, with about 87% occurring only once. On this clone itself: Its antigen remains unknown.

Broader study findings: Shared TCR sequences were less clear between patients than in mice, possibly partly from HLA diversity. Relative to normal scalp, lesional scalp, especially alopecia totalis/universalis, showed higher clonality.

V trimming: 3 bases; J trimming: 6 bases; junction bases outside the gene matches: 3. This CDR3 contains 13 residues. CDR1 is SGDLS, CDR2 YYNGEE, per germline. The sequence came from a human donor with alopecia areata. The chain links TRBV9 to TRBJ2-3; 8 bases align to TRBD1. The source was CD8+ T cells sorted from blood, collected at week 0. The CDR3 loop reads CASSGRQGDTQYF. The DNA for the CDR3 is TGTGCCAGCAGCGGCCGACAGGGGGATACGCAGTATTTT.